These T cell receptor beta chains were read from a single sample in a study of blood T cell repertoires in COVID-19. Some clones are missing from TCRdb's copy, which holds only in-frame ones; the method was immunoSEQ multiplex PCR. The data contain some 150,000 clones, 81% of them singletons. Sequenced input: peripheral blood. All receptors derive from a human donor with acute or convalescent COVID-19. The donor label of this sample is uncertain. Each CDR3 is given with its conserved first and last residue. A D gene is named only where the DNA matches it firmly. A clone size is listed for some rows: how often the clone was seen (once, few, many), or a class if it is expanded.

V,J,size,D,CDR3,DNA
TRBV24-1,TRBJ2-3,many,.,CATSDLASTDTQYF,TGTGCCACCAGTGATTTAGCAAGCACAGATACGCAGTATTTT
TRBV12-3/TRBV12-4,TRBJ1-1,few,.,CASSPDTNTEAFF,TGTGCCAGCAGCCCTGACACGAACACTGAAGCTTTCTTT
TRBV5-1,TRBJ1-3,.,TRBD1,CASSPAGGSGNTIYF,TGCGCCAGCAGCCCCGCAGGGGGCTCTGGAAACACCATATATTTT
TRBV19,TRBJ2-4,.,TRBD1,CASAPTGDKNIQYF,TGTGCCAGTGCCCCGACAGGGGATAAAAACATTCAGTACTTC
TRBV5-6,TRBJ1-2,.,TRBD1,CASSLDVGQVTYGYTF,TGTGCCAGCAGCTTGGATGTGGGACAGGTAACCTATGGCTACACCTTC
TRBV12-3/TRBV12-4,TRBJ2-7,.,.,CASSLIGFHEQYF,TGTGCCAGCAGTTTGATCGGGTTTCACGAGCAGTACTTC
TRBV2,TRBJ2-1,.,.,CASRRFENEQFF,TGTGCCAGCAGGCGCTTTGAGAATGAGCAGTTCTTC
TRBV4-1,TRBJ1-4,.,.,CASSQRAGRDEKLFF,TGCGCCAGCAGCCAAAGGGCAGGGAGGGATGAAAAACTGTTTTTT
TRBV5-4,TRBJ2-3,.,TRBD1,CASSREPGQGITQYF,TGTGCCAGCAGCCGAGAACCGGGACAGGGGATTACGCAGTATTTT
TRBV18,TRBJ1-6,.,TRBD1,CASSSGQGMTPLHF,TGTGCCAGCTCATCCGGACAGGGTATGACACCCCTCCACTTT
TRBV4-2,TRBJ1-2,.,.,CASSQESAQTSQSGYTF,TGTGCCAGCAGCCAAGAGTCTGCACAGACGTCCCAATCTGGCTACACCTTC
TRBV4-1,TRBJ2-3,.,.,CASSPTLTDTQYF,TGCGCCAGCAGCCCGACACTCACAGATACGCAGTATTTT
TRBV12-3/TRBV12-4,TRBJ1-1,.,.,CASSSSGTTEAFF,TGTGCCAGCAGTTCTTCAGGAACAACTGAAGCTTTCTTT
TRBV5-1,TRBJ2-3,once,TRBD2,CASSPRGEDTQYF,TGCGCCAGCAGCCCACGGGGGGAAGATACGCAGTATTTT
TRBV5-4,TRBJ1-1,.,.,CASSLGGGRNTEAFF,TGTGCCAGCAGCCTGGGGGGGGGCCGGAACACTGAAGCTTTCTTT
TRBV3-1/TRBV3-2,TRBJ1-5,once,.,CASSLRGNQPQHF,TGTGCCAGCAGCCTCCGGGGCAATCAGCCCCAGCATTTT
TRBV7-9,TRBJ2-5,few,TRBD1,CASSRDRYQETQYF,TGTGCCAGCAGCAGGGACAGGTACCAAGAGACCCAGTACTTC
TRBV19,TRBJ1-5,.,TRBD1,CASSSRQGGNQPQHF,TGTGCCAGTAGTAGCCGACAGGGGGGCAATCAGCCCCAGCATTTT
TRBV5-6,TRBJ1-1,.,TRBD1,CASSLNRGQLNTEAFF,TGTGCCAGCAGCCTAAACAGGGGGCAATTGAACACTGAAGCTTTCTTT
TRBV30,TRBJ1-3,.,.,CAWSVRLRGNTIYF,TGTGCCTGGAGTGTGCGACTTCGCGGAAACACCATATATTTT
TRBV19,TRBJ2-4,.,.,CASSKRTSPNGIQYF,TGTGCCAGTAGTAAGAGGACATCTCCCAACGGCATTCAGTACTTC
TRBV3-1/TRBV3-2,TRBJ2-5,.,.,CASSQTVYQETQYF,TGTGCCAGCAGCCAAACAGTTTACCAAGAGACCCAGTACTTC
TRBV19,TRBJ1-2,.,TRBD1,CASSIGTGGGYGYTF,TGTGCCAGTAGTATAGGTACAGGGGGCGGCTATGGCTACACCTTC
TRBV5-4,TRBJ1-2,.,TRBD1,CASSLSTGVYGYTF,TGTGCCAGCAGCCTCTCGACAGGGGTCTATGGCTACACCTTC
TRBV27,TRBJ1-1,many,.,CASSSRVSAEAFF,TGTGCCAGCAGCTCCAGAGTGAGCGCTGAAGCTTTCTTT
TRBV27,TRBJ1-2,.,.,CASRRWFGTTRDYGYTF,TGTGCCAGCCGAAGGTGGTTCGGGACAACCAGGGACTATGGCTACACCTTC
TRBV20-1,TRBJ1-2,.,.,CSASKVGTF,TGCAGTGCTAGCAAGGTCGGGACCTTC
TRBV5-6,TRBJ2-1,.,.,CASSLVEGEQFF,TGTGCCAGCAGCTTGGTCGAGGGTGAGCAGTTCTTC
TRBV5-6,TRBJ1-4,.,.,CASSFPTGSKEKLFF,TGTGCCAGCAGCTTCCCCACAGGGTCCAAGGAAAAACTGTTTTTT
TRBV9,TRBJ1-2,.,.,CASSAFLGTNYGYTF,TGTGCCAGCAGCGCCTTCCTCGGGACAAACTATGGCTACACCTTC
TRBV9,TRBJ1-2,.,.,CASKLSGGGYTF,TGTGCCAGCAAATTATCTGGCGGAGGCTACACCTTC
TRBV7-9,TRBJ1-5,.,.,CASSQGHDGNQPQHF,TGTGCCAGCAGCCAGGGCCACGATGGCAATCAGCCCCAGCATTTT
TRBV9,TRBJ2-7,.,.,CASSVKGDMFYEQYF,TGTGCCAGCAGCGTCAAAGGGGACATGTTCTACGAGCAGTACTTC
TRBV9,TRBJ2-5,few,.,CASSEGSGETQYF,TGTGCCAGCAGCGAGGGGTCGGGTGAGACCCAGTACTTC
TRBV27,TRBJ2-6,.,.,CASSSRQAGANVLTF,TGTGCCAGCAGTTCACGACAGGCTGGGGCCAACGTCCTGACTTTC
TRBV30,TRBJ2-3,.,TRBD1,CAWTVGQGVPDTQYF,TGTGCCTGGACCGTAGGACAGGGCGTACCGGATACGCAGTATTTT
TRBV3-1/TRBV3-2,TRBJ1-3,once,TRBD1,CASSFDRGPGNTIYF,TGTGCCAGCAGCTTCGACAGGGGCCCTGGAAACACCATATATTTT
TRBV6-1,TRBJ2-7,.,TRBD1,CASSEAWDRRLYEQYF,TGTGCCAGCAGTGAAGCCTGGGACAGGAGACTCTACGAGCAGTACTTC
TRBV9,TRBJ2-2,.,TRBD1,CASSTTGGWTGELFF,TGTGCCAGCAGCACGACAGGGGGCTGGACCGGGGAGCTGTTTTTT
TRBV18,TRBJ2-1,.,.,CASSPLGTLAYNEQFF,TGTGCCAGCTCACCACTCGGGACACTGGCGTACAATGAGCAGTTCTTC
TRBV5-1,TRBJ2-7,.,TRBD1,CASSLRGTGYEQYF,TGCGCCAGCAGCTTGAGGGGGACAGGCTACGAGCAGTACTTC
TRBV19,TRBJ1-2,.,.,CASSLTGTGERYGYTF,TGTGCCAGTAGTCTCACCGGGACTGGAGAAAGGTATGGCTACACCTTC
TRBV2,TRBJ1-5,.,TRBD1,CASSEDRGQQPQHF,TGTGCCAGCAGTGAAGATAGGGGGCAACAGCCCCAGCATTTT
TRBV18,TRBJ2-7,.,.,CASSPRGHLYEQYF,TGTGCCAGCTCACCACGCGGACACCTCTACGAGCAGTACTTC
TRBV14,TRBJ1-4,few,TRBD1,CASSHIGGNEKLFF,TGTGCCAGCAGCCATATAGGGGGCAATGAAAAACTGTTTTTT
TRBV29-1,TRBJ1-1,.,TRBD1,CSVKGQGFSEAFF,TGCAGCGTTAAGGGACAGGGATTTTCTGAAGCTTTCTTT
TRBV7-2,TRBJ2-3,.,.,CASSLFGGTDTQYF,TGTGCCAGCAGCTTGTTCGGGGGCACAGATACGCAGTATTTT
TRBV5-1,TRBJ2-3,.,.,CASSSGSGGDTQYF,TGCGCCAGCAGCTCGGGCTCCGGGGGAGATACGCAGTATTTT
TRBV14,TRBJ1-2,.,TRBD1,CASSQDERDRDFNYGYTF,TGTGCCAGCAGCCAAGATGAAAGGGACAGGGACTTTAACTATGGCTACACCTTC
TRBV6-5,TRBJ1-4,.,.,CASSYRGEGGEKLFF,TGTGCCAGCAGTTACCGGGGGGAGGGTGGTGAAAAACTGTTTTTT
TRBV19,TRBJ2-1,.,TRBD1,CASSYRGSEQFF,TGTGCCAGTAGCTACAGGGGGAGTGAGCAGTTCTTC
TRBV27,TRBJ1-1,.,TRBD1,CASSSTGGWTEAFF,TGTGCCAGCAGTTCCACAGGGGGCTGGACTGAAGCTTTCTTT
TRBV6-6,TRBJ2-2,.,TRBD1,CATTGTANTGELFF,TGTGCCACCACTGGGACAGCGAACACCGGGGAGCTGTTTTTT
TRBV4-1,TRBJ2-1,few,TRBD2,CASSRFIGGSSYNEQFF,TGCGCCAGCAGCCGGTTCATCGGGGGGAGCTCCTACAATGAGCAGTTCTTC